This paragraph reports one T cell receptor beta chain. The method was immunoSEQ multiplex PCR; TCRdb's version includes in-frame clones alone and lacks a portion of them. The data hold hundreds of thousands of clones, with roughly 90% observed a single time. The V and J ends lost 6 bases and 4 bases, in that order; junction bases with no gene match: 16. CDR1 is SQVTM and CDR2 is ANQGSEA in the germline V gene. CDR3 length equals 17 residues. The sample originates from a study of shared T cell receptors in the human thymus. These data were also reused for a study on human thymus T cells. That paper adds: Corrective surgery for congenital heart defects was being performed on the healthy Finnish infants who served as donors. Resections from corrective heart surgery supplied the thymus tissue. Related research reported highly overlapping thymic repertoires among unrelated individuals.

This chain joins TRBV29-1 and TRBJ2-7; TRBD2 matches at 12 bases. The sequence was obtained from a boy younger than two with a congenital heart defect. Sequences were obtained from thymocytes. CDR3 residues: CSVAPPLLAGGGYEQYF. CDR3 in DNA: TGCAGCGTGGCCCCCCCCCTACTAGCGGGAGGAGGATACGAGCAGTACTTC.